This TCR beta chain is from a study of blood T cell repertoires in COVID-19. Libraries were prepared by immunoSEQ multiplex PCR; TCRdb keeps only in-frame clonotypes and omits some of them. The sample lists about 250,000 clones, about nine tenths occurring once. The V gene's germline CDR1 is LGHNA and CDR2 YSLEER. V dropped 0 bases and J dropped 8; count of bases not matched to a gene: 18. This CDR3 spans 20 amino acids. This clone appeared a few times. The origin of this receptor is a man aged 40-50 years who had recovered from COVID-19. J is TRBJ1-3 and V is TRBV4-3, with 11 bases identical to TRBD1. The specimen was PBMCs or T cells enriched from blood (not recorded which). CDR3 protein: CASSQDLTSTWTGGFDTIYF. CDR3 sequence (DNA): TGCGCCAGCAGCCAAGATCTCACCAGCACATGGACAGGGGGCTTTGACACCATATATTTT.